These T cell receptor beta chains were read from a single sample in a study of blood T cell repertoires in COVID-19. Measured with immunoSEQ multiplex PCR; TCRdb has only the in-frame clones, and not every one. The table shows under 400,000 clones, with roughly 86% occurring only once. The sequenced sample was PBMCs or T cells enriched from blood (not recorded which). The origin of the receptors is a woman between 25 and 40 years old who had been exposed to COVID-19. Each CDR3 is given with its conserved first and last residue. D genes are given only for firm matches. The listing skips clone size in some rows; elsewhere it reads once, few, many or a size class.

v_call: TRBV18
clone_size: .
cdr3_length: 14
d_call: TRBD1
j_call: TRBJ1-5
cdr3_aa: CASSRQGTNQPQHF
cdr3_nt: TGTGCCAGCTCACGACAGGGTACCAATCAGCCCCAGCATTTT

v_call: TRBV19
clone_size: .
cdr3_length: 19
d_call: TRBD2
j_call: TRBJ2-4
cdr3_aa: CASSIVGASGRVAKNIQYF
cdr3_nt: TGTGCCAGTAGTATAGTGGGAGCTAGCGGGAGAGTGGCCAAAAACATTCAGTACTTC

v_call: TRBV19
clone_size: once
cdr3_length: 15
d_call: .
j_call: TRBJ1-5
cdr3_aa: CASSIGPNSNQPQHF
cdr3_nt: TGTGCCAGTAGTATAGGGCCCAATAGCAATCAGCCCCAGCATTTT

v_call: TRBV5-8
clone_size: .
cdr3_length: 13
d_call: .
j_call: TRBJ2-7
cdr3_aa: CASSPGSRYEQYF
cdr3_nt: TGTGCCAGCAGCCCAGGGTCTAGGTACGAGCAGTACTTC

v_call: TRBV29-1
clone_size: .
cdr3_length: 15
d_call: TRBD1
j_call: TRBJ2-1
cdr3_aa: CSVSERTGSYNEQFF
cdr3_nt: TGCAGCGTTTCGGAGCGGACAGGCTCCTACAATGAGCAGTTCTTC

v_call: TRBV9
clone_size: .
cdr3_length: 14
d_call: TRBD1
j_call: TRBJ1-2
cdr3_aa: CASSDRQGAQGYTF
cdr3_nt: TGTGCCAGCAGCGACCGACAGGGGGCGCAGGGCTACACCTTC

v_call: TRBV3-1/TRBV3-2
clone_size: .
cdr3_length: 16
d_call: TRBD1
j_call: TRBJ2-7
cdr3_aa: CASSQVTTGVDYEQYF
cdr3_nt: TGTGCCAGCAGCCAAGTTACGACAGGGGTCGACTACGAGCAGTACTTC

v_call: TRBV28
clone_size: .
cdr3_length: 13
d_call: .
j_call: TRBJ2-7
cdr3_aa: CASTPGASYEQYF
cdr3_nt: TGTGCCAGCACCCCGGGAGCAAGCTACGAGCAGTACTTC

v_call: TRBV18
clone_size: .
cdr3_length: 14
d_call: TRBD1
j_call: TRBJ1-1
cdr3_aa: CASSLGQGNTEAFF
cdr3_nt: TGTGCCAGCTCCCTGGGACAGGGGAACACTGAAGCTTTCTTT

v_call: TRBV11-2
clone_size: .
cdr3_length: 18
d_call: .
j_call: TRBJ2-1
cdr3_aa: CASSLVGTGSPSYNEQFF
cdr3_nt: TGTGCCAGCAGCTTAGTGGGTACAGGCTCCCCCTCCTACAATGAGCAGTTCTTC

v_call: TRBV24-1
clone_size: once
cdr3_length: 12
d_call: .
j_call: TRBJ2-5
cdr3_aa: CATSDSEETQYF
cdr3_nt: TGTGCCACCAGTGATTCCGAAGAGACCCAGTACTTC

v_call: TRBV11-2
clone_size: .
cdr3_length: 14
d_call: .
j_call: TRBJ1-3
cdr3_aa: CASSFGSSGNTIYF
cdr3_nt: TGTGCCAGCAGTTTTGGGAGCTCTGGAAACACCATATATTTT

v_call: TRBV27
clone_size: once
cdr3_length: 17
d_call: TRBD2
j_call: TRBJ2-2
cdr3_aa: CASSSPRLVAGTGELFF
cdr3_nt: TGTGCCAGCAGTTCACCCCGGTTGGTAGCGGGAACCGGGGAGCTGTTTTTT

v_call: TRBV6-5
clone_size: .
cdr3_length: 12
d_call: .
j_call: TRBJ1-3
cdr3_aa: CASREGAGTIYF
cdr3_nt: TGTGCCAGCAGGGAGGGAGCTGGGACCATATATTTT

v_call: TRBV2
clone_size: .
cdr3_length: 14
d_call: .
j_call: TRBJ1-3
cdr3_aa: CASRDYDSGNTIYF
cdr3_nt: TGTGCCAGCAGGGATTATGACTCCGGAAACACCATATATTTT

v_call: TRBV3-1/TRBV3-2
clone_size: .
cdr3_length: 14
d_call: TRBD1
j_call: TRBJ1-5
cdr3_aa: CASSVTGGGQPQHF
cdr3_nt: TGTGCCAGCAGCGTTACAGGGGGCGGGCAGCCCCAGCATTTT

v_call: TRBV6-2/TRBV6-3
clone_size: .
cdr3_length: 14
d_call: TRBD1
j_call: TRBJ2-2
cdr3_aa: CASSRDREAGELFF
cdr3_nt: TGTGCCAGCAGTCGGGACAGGGAGGCCGGGGAGCTGTTTTTT

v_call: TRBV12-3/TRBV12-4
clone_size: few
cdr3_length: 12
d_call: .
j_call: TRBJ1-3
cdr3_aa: CASTPSGNTIYF
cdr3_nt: TGTGCCTCAACACCCTCTGGAAACACCATATATTTT

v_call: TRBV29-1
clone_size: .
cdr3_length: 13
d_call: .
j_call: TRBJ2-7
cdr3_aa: CSVVSAVFYEQYF
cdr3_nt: TGCAGCGTTGTTTCCGCAGTCTTCTACGAGCAGTACTTC

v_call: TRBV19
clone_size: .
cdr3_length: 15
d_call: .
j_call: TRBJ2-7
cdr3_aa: CASSNPKAGPVEQYF
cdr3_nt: TGTGCCAGTAGTAACCCCAAGGCAGGGCCCGTCGAGCAGTACTTC

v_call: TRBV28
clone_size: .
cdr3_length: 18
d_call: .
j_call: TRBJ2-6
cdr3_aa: CASSSTGRPLSGANVLTF
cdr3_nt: TGTGCCAGCAGTTCGACAGGTCGACCTCTCTCTGGGGCCAACGTCCTGACTTTC

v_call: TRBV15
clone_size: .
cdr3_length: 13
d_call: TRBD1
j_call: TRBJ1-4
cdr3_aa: CATSTQGDEKLFF
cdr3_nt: TGTGCCACCAGCACTCAGGGGGACGAAAAACTGTTTTTT

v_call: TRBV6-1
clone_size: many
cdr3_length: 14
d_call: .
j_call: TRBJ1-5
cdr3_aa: CASSEGDYYQPQHF
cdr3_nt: TGTGCCAGCAGTGAAGGGGACTACTATCAGCCCCAGCATTTT